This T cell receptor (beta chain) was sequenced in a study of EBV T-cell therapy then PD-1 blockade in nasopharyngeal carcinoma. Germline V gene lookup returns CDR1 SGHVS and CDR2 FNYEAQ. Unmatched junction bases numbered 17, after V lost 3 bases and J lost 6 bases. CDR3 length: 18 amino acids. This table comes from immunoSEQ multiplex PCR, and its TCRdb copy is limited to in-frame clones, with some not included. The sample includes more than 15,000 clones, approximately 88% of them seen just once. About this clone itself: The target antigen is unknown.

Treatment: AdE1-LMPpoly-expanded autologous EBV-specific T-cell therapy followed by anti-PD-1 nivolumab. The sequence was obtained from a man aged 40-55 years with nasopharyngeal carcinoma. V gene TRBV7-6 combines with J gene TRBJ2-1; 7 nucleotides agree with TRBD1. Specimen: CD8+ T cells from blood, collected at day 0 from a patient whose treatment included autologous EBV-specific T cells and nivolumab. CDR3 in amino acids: CASSFGPSQGPVGNEQFF. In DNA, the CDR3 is TGTGCCAGCAGCTTTGGCCCCTCACAGGGGCCGGTGGGCAATGAGCAGTTCTTC.